This section outlines one T cell receptor beta chain sequence together with its context. This entry comes from a study of blood T cell repertoires in COVID-19. Study information: Samples taken during acute and convalescent COVID-19 were collected in the United States, Italy and Spain. T cells, B-cell-depleted T cells, or PBMCs provided the cDNA or gDNA that served as material.

In the original processing: Estimation of nucleated cell counts was performed using reference gene primer amplification. The assay was immunoSEQ multiplex PCR, and TCRdb's table has in-frame clones only and misses some. That table gives V, J and clone size, and the DNA gave D and trimming. The table has under 250,000 clones, about 86% seen once. V was pared by 0 bases and J by 1 base, with 5 bases of the junction left unmatched. CDR1 SEHNR and CDR2 FQNEAQ come from the germline V gene (reference sequence). The CDR3 spans 16 residues. This clonotype originated in a man aged 80 or over with acute or convalescent COVID-19. The sample taken for sequencing was peripheral blood. V is TRBV7-9 and J is TRBJ1-2; TRBD1 matches at 7 bases. DNA of the CDR3: TGTGCCAGCAGCTTAGCCGGGACAGCATTTAACTATGGCTACACCTTC. This gives the protein CASSLAGTAFNYGYTF.